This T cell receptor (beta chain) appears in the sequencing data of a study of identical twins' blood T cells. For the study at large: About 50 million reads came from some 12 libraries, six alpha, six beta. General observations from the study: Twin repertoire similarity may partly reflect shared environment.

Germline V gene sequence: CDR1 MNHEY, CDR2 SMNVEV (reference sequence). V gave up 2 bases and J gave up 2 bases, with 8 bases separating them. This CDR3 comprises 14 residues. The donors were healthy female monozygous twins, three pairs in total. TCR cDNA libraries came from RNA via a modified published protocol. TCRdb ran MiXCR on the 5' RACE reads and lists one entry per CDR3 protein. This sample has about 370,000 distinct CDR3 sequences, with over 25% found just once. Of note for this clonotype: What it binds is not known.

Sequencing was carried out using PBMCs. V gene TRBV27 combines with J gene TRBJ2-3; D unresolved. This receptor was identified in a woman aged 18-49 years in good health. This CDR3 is CASSLVRATDTQYF. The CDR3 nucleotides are TGTGCCAGCAGTTTAGTACGGGCCACAGATACGCAGTATTTT.